The next 7 T cell receptor beta chains were all read from a single sample in a study of blood T cell repertoires in COVID-19 (dated by TCRdb to 2018 to 2020). The receptor library was made with the immunoSEQ multiplex PCR assay. TCRdb limited this immuneACCESS table to in-frame rearrangements with V and J called. A share of clones is missing; checked studies link under half to unresolved V genes, and the rest is unexplained. The sample table records approximately 240,000 clones; 70% to 90% of these occur just once. Jointly, the top ten make up approximately 12% of the sample. The specimen sequenced was peripheral blood. The origin of the receptors is a woman aged 18-29 years who had recovered from COVID-19.

The chain carries TRBV27 and TRBJ1-1; TRBD1 aligns across 7 bases. This CDR3 is 14 amino acids long. V was pared by 2 bases and J by 1 base, with 1 base of the junction left unmatched. Looked up from germline, CDR1 is MNHEY and CDR2 is SMNVEV (reference sequence). The CDR3 region is CASSLGTENTEAFF. The CDR3 coding sequence is TGTGCCAGCAGTTTAGGGACAGAGAACACTGAAGCTTTCTTT.

V and J are TRBV7-2 and TRBJ2-2, with a possible D match to TRBD2 (5 bases). The V and J ends lost 11 bases and 4 bases respectively, with 14 bases between them. CDR1 is SGHTA and CDR2 is FQGNSA in the germline V gene. This CDR3 comprises 13 residues. The CDR3 nucleotides are TGTGCCGCCCCCGGGATCGCCACCGGGGAGCTGTTTTTT. Translation: CAAPGIATGELFF.

The rearrangement joins TRBV19 to TRBJ2-1; 9 nucleotides align to TRBD2. V was pared by 5 bases and J by 2 bases, with 10 bases of the junction left unmatched. Germline lookup yields CDR1 LNHDA and CDR2 SQIVND (reference sequence). The CDR3 is made up of 17 amino acids. CDR3 DNA sequence: TGTGCCAGTAGTGCTAGCGGGAAACTATTCACCTACAATGAGCAGTTCTTC. The encoded protein is CASSASGKLFTYNEQFF.

This clone came up once. This sequence joins TRBV7-2 and TRBJ1-1; TRBD1 aligns across 7 bases. V shed 5 bases and J 3 bases; nucleotides not matched to a gene: 12. The CDR3 contains 16 residues. Germline lookup yields CDR1 SGHTA and CDR2 FQGNSA. The CDR3 DNA sequence: TGTGCCAGCAGCCCCCGCGGACACAGGGGCGACACTGAAGCTTTCTTT. Protein: CASSPRGHRGDTEAFF.

As regards this clone: The sample holds other DNA sequences that translate to the same CDR3. The chain carries TRBV9 and TRBJ2-7; D is perhaps TRBD2 (5 bases). The CDR3 is 14 amino acids. V dropped 0 bases and J dropped 2 bases, with 9 bases sitting between them. The germline gives CDR1 SGDLS, CDR2 YYNGEE. The DNA for the CDR3 is TGTGCCAGCAGCGTAGGGGGAGATCCCTACGAGCAGTACTTC. It yields the protein CASSVGGDPYEQYF.

The rearrangement joins TRBV3-1 (or the pseudogene TRBV3-2) to TRBJ2-3; no definite D call. Per germline, CDR1 LGHDT and CDR2 YNNKEL (reference sequence). The ends were cut back, 0 bases at V and 2 bases at J, with 9 bases in the middle. The CDR3 runs 15 residues. The CDR3 nucleotides read TGTGCCAGCAGCCAAGATATCCAACTCACAGATACGCAGTATTTT. Its translation is CASSQDIQLTDTQYF.

The CDR3 sequence: CASSQTSGIPYEQYF. Here the CDR3 DNA reads TGTGCCAGCAGCCAAACTAGCGGGATCCCCTACGAGCAGTACTTC. The chain employs TRBV3-1 (or the pseudogene TRBV3-2) and TRBJ2-7, with TRBD2 matching over 10 bases. In germline, CDR1 is LGHDT, CDR2 YNNKEL (reference sequence). The CDR3 loop spans 15 amino acids. The V segment lost 2 bases and the J segment 2 bases; nucleotides outside the gene matches: 3.